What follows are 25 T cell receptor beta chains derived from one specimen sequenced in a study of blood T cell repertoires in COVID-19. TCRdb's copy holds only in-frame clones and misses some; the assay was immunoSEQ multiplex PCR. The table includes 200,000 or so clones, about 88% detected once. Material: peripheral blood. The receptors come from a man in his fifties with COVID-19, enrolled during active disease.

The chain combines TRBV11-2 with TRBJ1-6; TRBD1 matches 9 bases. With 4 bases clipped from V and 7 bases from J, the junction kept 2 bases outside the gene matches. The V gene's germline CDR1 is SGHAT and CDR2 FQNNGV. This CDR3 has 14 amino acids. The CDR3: CASSSGQGNSPLHF. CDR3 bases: TGTGCCAGCAGCTCGGGACAGGGCAATTCACCCCTCCACTTT.

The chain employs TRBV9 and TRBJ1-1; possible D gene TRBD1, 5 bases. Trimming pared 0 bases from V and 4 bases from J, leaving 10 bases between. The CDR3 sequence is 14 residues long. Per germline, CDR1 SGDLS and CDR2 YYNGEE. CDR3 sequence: CASSVAQGGTEAFF. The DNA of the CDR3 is TGTGCCAGCAGCGTAGCTCAGGGTGGCACTGAAGCTTTCTTT.

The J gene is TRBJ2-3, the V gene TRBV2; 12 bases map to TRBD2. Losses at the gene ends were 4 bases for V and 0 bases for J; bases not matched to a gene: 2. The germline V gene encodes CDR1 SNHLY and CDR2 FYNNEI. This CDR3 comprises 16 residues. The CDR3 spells CASSASGGASTDTQYF. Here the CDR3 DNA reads TGTGCCAGCAGTGCTAGCGGGGGGGCTAGCACAGATACGCAGTATTTT.

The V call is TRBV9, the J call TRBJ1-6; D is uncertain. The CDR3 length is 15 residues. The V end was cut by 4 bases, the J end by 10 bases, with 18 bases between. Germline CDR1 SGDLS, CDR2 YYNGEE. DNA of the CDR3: TGTGCCAGCAGCCCAACCGGAGACGCCGGGTCACCCCTCCACTTT. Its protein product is CASSPTGDAGSPLHF.

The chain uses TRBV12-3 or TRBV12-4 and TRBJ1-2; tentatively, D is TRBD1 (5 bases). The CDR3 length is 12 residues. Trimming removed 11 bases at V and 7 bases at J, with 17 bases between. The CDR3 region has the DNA TGTGCCTCCTCAGGGAGGACGGCTGGCTACACCTTC. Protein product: CASSGRTAGYTF.

The CDR3 sequence: CASSYWGDRDEKLFF. CDR3 bases: TGTGCCAGCAGCTATTGGGGGGACAGGGATGAAAAACTGTTTTTT. The chain links TRBV7-9 to TRBJ1-4; TRBD1 matches 9 bases. This CDR3 is built from 15 residues. J gave up 6 bases and V 4 bases, and 6 bases lay outside the gene matches. Germline CDR1 is SEHNR and CDR2 is FQNEAQ (reference sequence).

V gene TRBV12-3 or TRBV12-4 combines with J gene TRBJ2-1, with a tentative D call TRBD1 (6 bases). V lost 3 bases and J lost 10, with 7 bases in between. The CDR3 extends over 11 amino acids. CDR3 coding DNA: TGTGCCAGCAGTTTTACAGGGGAGCAGTTCTTC. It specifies CASSFTGEQFF.

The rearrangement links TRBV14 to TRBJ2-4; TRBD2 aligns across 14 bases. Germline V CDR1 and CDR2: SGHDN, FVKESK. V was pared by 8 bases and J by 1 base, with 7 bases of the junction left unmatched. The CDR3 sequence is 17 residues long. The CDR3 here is CASLRTSGRWAKNIQYF. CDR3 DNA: TGTGCCAGCTTGAGGACTAGCGGGAGGTGGGCCAAAAACATTCAGTACTTC. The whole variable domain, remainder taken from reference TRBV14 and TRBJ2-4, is EAGVTQFPSHSVIEKGQTVTLRCDPISGHDNLYWYRRVMGKEIKFLLHFVKESKQDESGMPNNRFLAERTGGTYSTLKVQPAELEDSGVYFCASLRTSGRWAKNIQYFGAGTRLSVL.

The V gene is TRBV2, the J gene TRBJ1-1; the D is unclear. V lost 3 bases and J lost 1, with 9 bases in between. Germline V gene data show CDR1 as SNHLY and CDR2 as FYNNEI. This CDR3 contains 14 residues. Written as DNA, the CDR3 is TGTGCCAGCAGTGAGGCCCACAGGAACACTGAAGCTTTCTTT. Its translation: CASSEAHRNTEAFF.

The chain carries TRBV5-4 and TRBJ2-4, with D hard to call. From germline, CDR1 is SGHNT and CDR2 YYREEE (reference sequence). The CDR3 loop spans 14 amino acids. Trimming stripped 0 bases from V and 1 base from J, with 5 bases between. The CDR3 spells CASSLGAAKNIQYF. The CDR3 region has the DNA TGTGCCAGCAGCTTGGGAGCGGCCAAAAACATTCAGTACTTC.

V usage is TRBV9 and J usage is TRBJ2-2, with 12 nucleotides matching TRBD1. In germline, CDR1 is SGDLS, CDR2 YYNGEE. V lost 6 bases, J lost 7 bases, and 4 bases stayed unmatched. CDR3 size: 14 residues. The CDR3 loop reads CASTGTGGDGELFF. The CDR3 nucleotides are TGTGCCAGCACCGGGACAGGGGGCGACGGGGAGCTGTTTTTT.

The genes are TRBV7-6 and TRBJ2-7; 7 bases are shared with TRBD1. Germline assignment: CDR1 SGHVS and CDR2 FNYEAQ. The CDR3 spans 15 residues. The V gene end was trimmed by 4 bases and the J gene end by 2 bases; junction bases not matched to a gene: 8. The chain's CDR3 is CASSSRRDRAYEQYF. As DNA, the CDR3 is TGTGCCAGCAGCTCCCGCCGGGACAGAGCCTACGAGCAGTACTTC.

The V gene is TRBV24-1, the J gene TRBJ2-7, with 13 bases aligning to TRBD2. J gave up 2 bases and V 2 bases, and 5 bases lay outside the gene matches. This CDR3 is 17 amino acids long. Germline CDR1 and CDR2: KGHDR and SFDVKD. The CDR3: CATSDSRTSGGPYEQYF. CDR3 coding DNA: TGTGCCACCAGTGATTCCCGGACTAGCGGGGGACCCTACGAGCAGTACTTC.

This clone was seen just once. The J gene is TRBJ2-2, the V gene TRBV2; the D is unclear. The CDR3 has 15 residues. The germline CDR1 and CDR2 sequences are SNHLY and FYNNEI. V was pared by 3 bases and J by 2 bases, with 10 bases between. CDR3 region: CASSDLGGNTGELFF. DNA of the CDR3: TGTGCCAGCAGTGACCTCGGCGGTAACACCGGGGAGCTGTTTTTT.

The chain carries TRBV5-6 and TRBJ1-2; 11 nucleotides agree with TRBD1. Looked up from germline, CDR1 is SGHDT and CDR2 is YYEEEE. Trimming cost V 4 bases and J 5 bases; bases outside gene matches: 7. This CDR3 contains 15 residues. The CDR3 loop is CASSKGTGGNYGYTF. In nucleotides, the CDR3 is TGTGCCAGCAGCAAAGGGACAGGGGGAAATTATGGCTACACCTTC. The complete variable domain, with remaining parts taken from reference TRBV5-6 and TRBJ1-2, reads DAGVTQSPTHLIKTRGQQVTLRCSPKSGHDTVSWYQQALGQGPQFIFQYYEEEERQRGNFPDRFSGHQFPNYSSELNVNALLLGDSALYLCASSKGTGGNYGYTFGSGTRLTVV.

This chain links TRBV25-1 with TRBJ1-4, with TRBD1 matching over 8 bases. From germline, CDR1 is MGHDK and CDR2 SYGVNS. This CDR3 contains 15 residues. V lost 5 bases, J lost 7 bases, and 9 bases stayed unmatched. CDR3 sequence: CASSRSRGQGEKLFF. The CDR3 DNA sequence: TGTGCCAGCAGTAGATCCAGGGGGCAGGGTGAAAAACTGTTTTTT.

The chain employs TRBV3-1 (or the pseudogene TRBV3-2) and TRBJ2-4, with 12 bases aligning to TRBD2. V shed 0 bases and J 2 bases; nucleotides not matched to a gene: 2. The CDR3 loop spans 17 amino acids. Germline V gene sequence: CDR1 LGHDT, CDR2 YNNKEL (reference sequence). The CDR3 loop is CASSQELAGGSKNIQYF. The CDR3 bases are TGTGCCAGCAGCCAAGAACTAGCGGGAGGTTCCAAAAACATTCAGTACTTC.

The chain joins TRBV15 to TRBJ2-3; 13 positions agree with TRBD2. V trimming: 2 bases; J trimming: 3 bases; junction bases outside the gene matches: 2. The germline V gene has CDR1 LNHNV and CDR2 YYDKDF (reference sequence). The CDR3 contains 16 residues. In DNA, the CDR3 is TGTGCCACCAGCAGAAAACTAGCGGGAGGGACAGATACGCAGTATTTT. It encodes CATSRKLAGGTDTQYF. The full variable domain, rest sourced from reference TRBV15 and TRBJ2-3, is DAMVIQNPRYQVTQFGKPVTLSCSQTLNHNVMYWYQQKSSQAPKLLFHYYDKDFNNEADTPDNFQSRRPNTSFCFLDIRSPGLGDTAMYLCATSRKLAGGTDTQYFGPGTRLTVL.

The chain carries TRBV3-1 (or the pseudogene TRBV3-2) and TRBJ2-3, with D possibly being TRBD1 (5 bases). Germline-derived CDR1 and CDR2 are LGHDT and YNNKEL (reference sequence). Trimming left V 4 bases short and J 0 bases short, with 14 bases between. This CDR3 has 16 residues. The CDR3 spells CASSRGKGFSTDTQYF. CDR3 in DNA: TGTGCCAGCAGCCGGGGTAAGGGGTTTAGCACAGATACGCAGTATTTT.

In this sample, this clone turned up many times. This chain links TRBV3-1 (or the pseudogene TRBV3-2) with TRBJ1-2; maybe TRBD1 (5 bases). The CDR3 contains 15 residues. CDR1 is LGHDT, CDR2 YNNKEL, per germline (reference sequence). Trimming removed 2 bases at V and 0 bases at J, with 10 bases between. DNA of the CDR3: TGTGCCAGCAGCCAATTCCAGGGCACTAACTATGGCTACACCTTC. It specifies CASSQFQGTNYGYTF.

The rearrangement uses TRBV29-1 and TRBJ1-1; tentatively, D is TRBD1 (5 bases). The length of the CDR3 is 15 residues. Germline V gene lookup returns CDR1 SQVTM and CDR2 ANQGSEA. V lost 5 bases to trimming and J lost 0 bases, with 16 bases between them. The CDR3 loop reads CSVRPRARMNTEAFF. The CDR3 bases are TGCAGCGTTCGTCCCAGGGCGAGAATGAACACTGAAGCTTTCTTT.

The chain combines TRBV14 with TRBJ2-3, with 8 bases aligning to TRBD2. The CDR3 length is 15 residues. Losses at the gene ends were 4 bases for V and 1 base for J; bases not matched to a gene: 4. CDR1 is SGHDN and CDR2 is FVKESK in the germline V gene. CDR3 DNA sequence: TGTGCCAGCAGCCCAGCGGGGGCCCGCACAGATACGCAGTATTTT. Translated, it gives CASSPAGARTDTQYF.

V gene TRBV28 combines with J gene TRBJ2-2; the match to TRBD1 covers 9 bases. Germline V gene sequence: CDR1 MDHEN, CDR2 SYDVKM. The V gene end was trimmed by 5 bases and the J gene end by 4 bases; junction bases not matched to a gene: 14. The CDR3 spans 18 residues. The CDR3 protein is CASSVLQGAAQATGELFF. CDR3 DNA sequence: TGTGCCAGCAGTGTACTACAGGGGGCGGCTCAGGCCACCGGGGAGCTGTTTTTT.

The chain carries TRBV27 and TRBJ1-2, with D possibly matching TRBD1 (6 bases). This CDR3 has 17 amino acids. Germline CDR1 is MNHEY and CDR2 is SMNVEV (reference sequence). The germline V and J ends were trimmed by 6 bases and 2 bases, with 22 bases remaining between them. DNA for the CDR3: TGTGCCAGCAGGCCCAGCCCGACAGGCTGGGAGAACTATGGCTACACCTTC. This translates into CASRPSPTGWENYGYTF.

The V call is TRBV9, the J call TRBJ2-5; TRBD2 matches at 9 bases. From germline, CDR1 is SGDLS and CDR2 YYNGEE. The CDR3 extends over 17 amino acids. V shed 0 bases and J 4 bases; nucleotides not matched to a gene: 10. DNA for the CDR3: TGTGCCAGCAGCGTAGGTGCTAGCGGGACTGTGGGAGAGACCCAGTACTTC. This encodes CASSVGASGTVGETQYF.